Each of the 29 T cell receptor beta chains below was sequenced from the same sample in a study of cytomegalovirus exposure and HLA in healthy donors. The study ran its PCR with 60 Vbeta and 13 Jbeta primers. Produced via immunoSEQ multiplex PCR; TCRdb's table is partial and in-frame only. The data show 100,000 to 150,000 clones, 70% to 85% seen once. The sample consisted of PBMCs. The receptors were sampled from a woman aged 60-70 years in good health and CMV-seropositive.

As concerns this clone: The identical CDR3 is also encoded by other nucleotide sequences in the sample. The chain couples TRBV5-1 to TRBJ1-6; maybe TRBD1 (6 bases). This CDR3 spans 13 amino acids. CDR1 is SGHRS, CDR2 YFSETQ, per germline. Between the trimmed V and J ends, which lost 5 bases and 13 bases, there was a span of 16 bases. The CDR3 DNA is TGCGCCAGCAGATCGGAGGCTAGGGGGCCCCTCCACTTT. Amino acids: CASRSEARGPLHF.

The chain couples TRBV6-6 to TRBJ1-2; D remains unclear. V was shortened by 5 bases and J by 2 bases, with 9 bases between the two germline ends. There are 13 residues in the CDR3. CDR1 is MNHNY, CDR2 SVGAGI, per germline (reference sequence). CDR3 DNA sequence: TGTGCCAGCAGTGACCGAGGGAACTATGGCTACACCTTC. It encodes CASSDRGNYGYTF.

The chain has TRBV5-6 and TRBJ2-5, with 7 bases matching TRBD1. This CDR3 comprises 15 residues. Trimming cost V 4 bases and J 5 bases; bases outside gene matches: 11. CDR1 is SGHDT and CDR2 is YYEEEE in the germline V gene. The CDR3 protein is CASSLPRGRWETQYF. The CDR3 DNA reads TGTGCCAGCAGCCTACCGAGGGGGCGGTGGGAGACCCAGTACTTC.

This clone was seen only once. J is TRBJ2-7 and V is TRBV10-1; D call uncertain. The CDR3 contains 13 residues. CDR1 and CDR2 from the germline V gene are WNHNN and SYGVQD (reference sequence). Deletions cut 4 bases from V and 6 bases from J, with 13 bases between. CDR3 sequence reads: CASSAIVDREQYF. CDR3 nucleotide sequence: TGCGCCAGCAGTGCAATAGTAGATCGCGAGCAGTACTTC.

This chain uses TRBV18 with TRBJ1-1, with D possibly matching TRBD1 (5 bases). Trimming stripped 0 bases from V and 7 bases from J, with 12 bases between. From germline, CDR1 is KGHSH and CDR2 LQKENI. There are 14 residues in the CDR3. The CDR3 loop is CASSPPPGGGEAFF. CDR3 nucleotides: TGTGCCAGCTCACCACCGCCCGGGGGAGGTGAAGCTTTCTTT.

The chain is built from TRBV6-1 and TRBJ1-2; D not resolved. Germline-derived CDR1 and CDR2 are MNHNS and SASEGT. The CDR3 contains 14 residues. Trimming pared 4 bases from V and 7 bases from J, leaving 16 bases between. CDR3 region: CASSGGASASGYTF. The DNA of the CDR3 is TGTGCCAGCAGTGGTGGAGCCTCCGCCTCTGGCTACACCTTC.

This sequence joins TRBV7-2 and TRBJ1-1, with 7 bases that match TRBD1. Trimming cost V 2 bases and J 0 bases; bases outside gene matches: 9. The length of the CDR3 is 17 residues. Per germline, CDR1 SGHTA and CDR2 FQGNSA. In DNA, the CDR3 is TGTGCCAGCAGCTTAAGGGGGCAGGGCTTCATGAACACTGAAGCTTTCTTT. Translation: CASSLRGQGFMNTEAFF.

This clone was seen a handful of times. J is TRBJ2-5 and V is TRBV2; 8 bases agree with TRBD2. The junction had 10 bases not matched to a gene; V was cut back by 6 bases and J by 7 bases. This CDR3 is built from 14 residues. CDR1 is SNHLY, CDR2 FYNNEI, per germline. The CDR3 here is CASSPGTSGGTQYF. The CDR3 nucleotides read TGTGCCAGCAGCCCCGGGACTAGTGGGGGGACCCAGTACTTC.

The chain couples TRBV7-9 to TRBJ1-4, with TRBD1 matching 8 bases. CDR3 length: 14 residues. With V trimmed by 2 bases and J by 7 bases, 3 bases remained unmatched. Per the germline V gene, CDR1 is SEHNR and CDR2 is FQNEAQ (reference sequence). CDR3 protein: CASSLQGAGEKLFF. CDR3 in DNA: TGTGCCAGCAGCTTACAGGGGGCGGGTGAAAAACTGTTTTTT.

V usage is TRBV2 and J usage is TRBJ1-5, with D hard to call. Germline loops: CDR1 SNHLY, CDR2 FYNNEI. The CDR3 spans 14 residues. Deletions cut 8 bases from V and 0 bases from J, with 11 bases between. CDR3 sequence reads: CASAADHSNQPQHF. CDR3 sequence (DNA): TGTGCCAGCGCGGCCGACCATAGCAATCAGCCCCAGCATTTT. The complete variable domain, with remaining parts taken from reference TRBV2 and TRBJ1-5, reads EPEVTQTPSHQVTQMGQEVILRCVPISNHLYFYWYRQILGQKVEFLVSFYNNEISEKSEIFDDQFSVERPDGSNFTLKIRSTKLEDSAMYFCASAADHSNQPQHFGDGTRLSIL.

CDR3 amino acids: CASSPGDSGGTDTQYF. The CDR3 DNA reads TGCGCCAGCAGCCCCGGTGATAGCGGGGGAACAGATACGCAGTATTTT. The gene calls are TRBV5-1 and TRBJ2-3; 9 nucleotides agree with TRBD2. Unmatched junction bases numbered 9, after V lost 4 bases and J lost 3 bases. The CDR3 runs to 16 residues. The germline gives CDR1 SGHRS, CDR2 YFSETQ.

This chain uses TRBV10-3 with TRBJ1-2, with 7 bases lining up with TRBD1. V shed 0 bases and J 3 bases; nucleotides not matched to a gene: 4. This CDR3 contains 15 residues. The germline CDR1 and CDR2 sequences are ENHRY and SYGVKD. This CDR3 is CAISESNRGDYGYTF. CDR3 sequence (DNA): TGTGCCATCAGTGAGTCAAACAGGGGAGACTATGGCTACACCTTC.

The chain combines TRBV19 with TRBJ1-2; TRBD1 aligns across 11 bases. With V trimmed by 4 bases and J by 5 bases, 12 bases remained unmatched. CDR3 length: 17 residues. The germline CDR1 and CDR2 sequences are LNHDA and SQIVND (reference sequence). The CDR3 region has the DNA TGTGCCAGTAGTACCCGGGACAGGGGGTCCCCCACGTATGGCTACACCTTC. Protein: CASSTRDRGSPTYGYTF.

The CDR3 region is CASSLQGYGNTIYF. CDR3 DNA sequence: TGCGCCAGCAGCTTACAGGGTTACGGAAACACCATATATTTT. This chain joins TRBV5-1 and TRBJ1-3; weak D call: TRBD1 (6 bases). V shed 2 bases and J shed 4 bases, with 10 bases lying between them. Germline-derived CDR1 and CDR2 are SGHRS and YFSETQ. This CDR3 spans 14 amino acids.

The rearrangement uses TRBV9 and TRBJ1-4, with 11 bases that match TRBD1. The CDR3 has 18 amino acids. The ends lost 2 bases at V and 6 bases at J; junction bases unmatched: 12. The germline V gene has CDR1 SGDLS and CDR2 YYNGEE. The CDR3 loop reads CASSVGQGVTNSDEKLFF. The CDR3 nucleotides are TGTGCCAGCAGCGTGGGACAGGGGGTGACCAACTCGGATGAAAAACTGTTTTTT.

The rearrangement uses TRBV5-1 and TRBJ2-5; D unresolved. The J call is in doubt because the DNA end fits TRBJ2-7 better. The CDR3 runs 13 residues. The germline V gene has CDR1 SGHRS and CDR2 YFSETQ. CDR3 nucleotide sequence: TGCGCCAGCAGCTTGAATCTATTCTACGAGCAGTACTTC. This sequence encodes CASSLNLFYEQYF.

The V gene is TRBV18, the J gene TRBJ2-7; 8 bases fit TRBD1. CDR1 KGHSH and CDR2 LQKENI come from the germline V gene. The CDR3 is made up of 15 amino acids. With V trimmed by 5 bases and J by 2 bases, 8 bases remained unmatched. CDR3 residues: CASSSDPDRAYEQYF. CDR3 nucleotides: TGTGCCAGCTCATCCGACCCGGACAGGGCCTACGAGCAGTACTTC.

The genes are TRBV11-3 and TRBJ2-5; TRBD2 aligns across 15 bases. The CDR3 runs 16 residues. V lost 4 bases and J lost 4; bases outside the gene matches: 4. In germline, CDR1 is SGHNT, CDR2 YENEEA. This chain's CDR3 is CASSSRTSGGVETQYF. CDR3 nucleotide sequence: TGTGCCAGCAGCTCCCGGACTAGCGGGGGGGTAGAGACCCAGTACTTC.

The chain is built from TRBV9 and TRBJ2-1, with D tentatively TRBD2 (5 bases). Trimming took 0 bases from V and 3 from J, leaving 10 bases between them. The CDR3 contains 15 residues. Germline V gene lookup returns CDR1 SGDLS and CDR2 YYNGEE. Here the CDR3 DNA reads TGTGCCAGCAGCGTAGGGGCAGGACTCTACAATGAGCAGTTCTTC. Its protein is CASSVGAGLYNEQFF.

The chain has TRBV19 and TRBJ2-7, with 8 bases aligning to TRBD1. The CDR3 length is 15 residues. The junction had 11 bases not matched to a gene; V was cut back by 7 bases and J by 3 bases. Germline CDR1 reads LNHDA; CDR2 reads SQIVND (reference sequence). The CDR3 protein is CASTPRRDRFYEQYF. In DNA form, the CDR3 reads TGTGCCAGTACCCCGCGGAGGGACAGGTTCTACGAGCAGTACTTC.

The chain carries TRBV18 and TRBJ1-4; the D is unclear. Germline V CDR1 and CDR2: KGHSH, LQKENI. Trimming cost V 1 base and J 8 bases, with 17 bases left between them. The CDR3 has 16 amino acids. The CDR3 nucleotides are TGTGCCAGCTCACCACTTGTCGCTCAAGGCGGCGAAAAACTGTTTTTT. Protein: CASSPLVAQGGEKLFF.

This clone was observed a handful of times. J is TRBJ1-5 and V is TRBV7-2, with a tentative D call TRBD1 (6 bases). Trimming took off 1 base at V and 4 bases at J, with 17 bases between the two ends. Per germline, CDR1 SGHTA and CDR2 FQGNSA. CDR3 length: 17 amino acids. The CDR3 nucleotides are TGTGCCAGCAGCTTAGATGGGGTCCAGAGGGGGAATCAGCCCCAGCATTTT. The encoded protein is CASSLDGVQRGNQPQHF.

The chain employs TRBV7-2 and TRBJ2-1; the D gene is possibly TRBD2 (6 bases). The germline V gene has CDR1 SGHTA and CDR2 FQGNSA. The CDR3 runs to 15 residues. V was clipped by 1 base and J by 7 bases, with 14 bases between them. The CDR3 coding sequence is TGTGCCAGCAGCTTAGTTGCGGGTCGGGGGAATGAGCAGTTCTTC. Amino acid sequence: CASSLVAGRGNEQFF.

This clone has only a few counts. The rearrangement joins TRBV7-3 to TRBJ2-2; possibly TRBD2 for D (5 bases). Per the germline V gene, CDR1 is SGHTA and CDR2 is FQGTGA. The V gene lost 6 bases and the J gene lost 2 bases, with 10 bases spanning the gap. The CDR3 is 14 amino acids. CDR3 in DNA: TGTGCCAGCAGACGGGATTATAACACCGGGGAGCTGTTTTTT. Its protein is CASRRDYNTGELFF. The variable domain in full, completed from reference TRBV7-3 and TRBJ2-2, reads GAGVSQTPSNKVTEKGKYVELRCDPISGHTALYWYRQSLGQGPEFLIYFQGTGAADDSGLPNDRFFAVRPEGSVSTLKIQRTERGDSAVYLCASRRDYNTGELFFGEGSRLTVL.

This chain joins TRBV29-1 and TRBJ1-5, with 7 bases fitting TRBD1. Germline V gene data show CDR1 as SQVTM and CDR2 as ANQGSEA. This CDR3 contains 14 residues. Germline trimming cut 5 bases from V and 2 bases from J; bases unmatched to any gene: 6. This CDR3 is CSVRQGPGNQPQHF. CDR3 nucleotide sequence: TGCAGCGTTAGACAGGGACCGGGCAATCAGCCCCAGCATTTT. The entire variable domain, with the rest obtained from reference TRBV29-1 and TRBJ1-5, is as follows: SAVISQKPSRDICQRGTSLTIQCQVDSQVTMMFWYRQQPGQSLTLIATANQGSEATYESGFVIDKFPISRPNLTFSTLTVSNMSPEDSSIYLCSVRQGPGNQPQHFGDGTRLSIL.

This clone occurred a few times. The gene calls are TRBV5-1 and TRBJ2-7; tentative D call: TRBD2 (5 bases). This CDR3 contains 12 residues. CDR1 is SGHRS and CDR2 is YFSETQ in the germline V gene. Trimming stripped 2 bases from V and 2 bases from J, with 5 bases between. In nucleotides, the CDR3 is TGCGCCAGCAGCTTCGGGACCTACGAGCAGTACTTC. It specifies CASSFGTYEQYF.

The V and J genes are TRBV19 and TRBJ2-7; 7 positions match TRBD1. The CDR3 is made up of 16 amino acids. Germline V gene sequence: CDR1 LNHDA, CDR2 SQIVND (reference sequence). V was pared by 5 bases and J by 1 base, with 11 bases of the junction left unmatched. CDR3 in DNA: TGTGCCAGTAGTCCGGAGACAGGGAAAGTATCCTACGAGCAGTACTTC. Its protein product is CASSPETGKVSYEQYF.

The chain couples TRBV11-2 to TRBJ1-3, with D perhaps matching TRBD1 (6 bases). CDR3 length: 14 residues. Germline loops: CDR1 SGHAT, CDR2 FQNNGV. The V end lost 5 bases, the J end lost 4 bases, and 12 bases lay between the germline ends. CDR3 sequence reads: CASSVTGSGNTIYF. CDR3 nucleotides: TGTGCCAGCAGCGTCACAGGGTCCGGAAACACCATATATTTT.

The CDR3 is CASSRGQGDYEQYF. The CDR3 DNA reads TGTGCCAGCAGCCGGGGACAGGGGGACTACGAGCAGTACTTC. The chain combines TRBV7-6 with TRBJ2-7; TRBD1 matches 11 bases. Germline V lookup: CDR1 SGHVS, CDR2 FNYEAQ. The CDR3 has 14 amino acids. V lost 5 bases and J lost 3; bases outside the gene matches: 3. The full variable domain, with the rest looked up from reference TRBV7-6 and TRBJ2-7, is GAGVSQSPRYKVTKRGQDVALRCDPISGHVSLYWYRQALGQGPEFLTYFNYEAQQDKSGLPNDRFSAERPEGSISTLTIQRTEQRDSAMYRCASSRGQGDYEQYFGPGTRLTVT.